This T cell receptor (beta chain) stems from a study of response to subunit inactivated influenza vaccine. MiXCR, applied by TCRdb to the RT-PCR reads, yields one record per CDR3 protein. Of some 550,000 distinct CDR3 sequences listed, around a quarter are singletons. This clonotype appeared a few times. Trimming cost V 4 bases and J 1 base, with 10 bases left between them. This CDR3 spans 14 amino acids. Looked up from germline, CDR1 is SQVTM and CDR2 is ANQGSEA. The same sample was also studied in work on T cells expressing NK-cell markers. That study reports: The authors made TCR beta cDNA libraries by 5'RACE template switching. This switching added a universal primer site and UMIs. Restriction of the sorted population to alpha-beta TCR T cells was achieved in several experiments with an anti-gamma-delta TCR antibody. Of the CD8+ T cell pool in roughly six donors, roughly 1.0-8% was accounted for by dominant NKG2C+ clonotypes. These clonotypes additionally ranked first within the CD3+CD56-NKG2C+ fraction of a handful of donors.

The material was CD4+ T cells sorted from PBMCs, obtained 11 to 12 days after vaccination. The chain couples TRBV29-1 to TRBJ2-2; D gene unclear. This clonotype originated in a man aged 45-65 years who received an inactivated influenza vaccine. As DNA, the CDR3 is TGCAGCGTTGTTGCAGGCGTGAACACCGGGGAGCTGTTTTTT. Protein product: CSVVAGVNTGELFF.